This TCR beta chain was identified during a study of beta chain features in type 1 diabetes. Regarding the study as a whole: For Type 1 diabetes patients, all four CD4+ subsets carried TCRB CDR3s that were moderately but significantly shorter.

The investigators reverse transcribed all of the isolated RNA, so they sequenced expressed TCRB transcripts. The repertoire was sequenced with immunoSEQ multiplex PCR; TCRdb's copy has only in-frame clones and lacks some. The table records about 180,000 clones, 7.8% of them present only once. This clone was picked up a small number of times. Antigen: not known. Germline assignment: CDR1 SGDLS and CDR2 YYNGEE. The J segment lost 0 bases and the V segment lost 3 bases, leaving 4 bases of the junction unmatched. This CDR3 contains 16 residues. The sequenced material came from central memory CD4+ T cells from blood. The chain uses TRBV9 and TRBJ2-5; TRBD2 agrees at 11 bases. This TCR was recovered from a woman in her forties with type 1 diabetes. CDR3 sequence reads: CASSASGGMYQETQYF. CDR3 in DNA: TGTGCCAGCAGCGCTAGCGGGGGGATGTACCAAGAGACCCAGTACTTC.